Following are 9 T cell receptor beta chains from one sample sequenced in a study of blood T cells in healthy people across ages. Through a sample-barcoded 5' primer and a J-beta primer mix, a second PCR was run for roughly 6 to 11 cycles. Each CDR3 protein gets one entry after TCRdb re-called the 5' RACE reads with MiXCR. The sample shows around 1,000,000 distinct CDR3 sequences, approximately 26% of them seen only once. The sample also formed part of further work on T cells of mothers and their children.

The sequencing input was blood. Receptors originate from a girl aged 2-10 years in good health.

The chain is built from TRBV29-1 and TRBJ2-1; 9 bases match TRBD1. The CDR3 is 14 amino acids. V gave up 5 bases and J gave up 9 bases; unmatched junction bases: 11. Germline values: CDR1 SQVTM, CDR2 ANQGSEA. The CDR3 here is CSVRRDRDLSEQFF. The DNA of the CDR3 is TGCAGCGTTCGCCGGGACAGGGATCTTAGTGAGCAGTTCTTC.

The chain carries TRBV29-1 and TRBJ1-2; D is ambiguous. V was shortened by 1 base and J by 0 bases, with 18 bases between the two germline ends. Germline values: CDR1 SQVTM, CDR2 ANQGSEA. The CDR3 has 17 amino acids. In DNA, the CDR3 is TGCAGCGTTGAAGGCTCAGGTCGGGATCTAGCTAACTATGGCTACACCTTC. This translates into CSVEGSGRDLANYGYTF.

A few counts support this clonotype. The chain couples TRBV4-3 to TRBJ2-2; D gene ambiguous. Per germline, CDR1 LGHNA and CDR2 YSLEER. The CDR3 extends over 15 amino acids. Deletions cut 0 bases from V and 6 bases from J, with 11 bases between. The CDR3 sequence: CASSQDSKGSGELFF. As DNA, the CDR3 is TGCGCCAGCAGCCAAGATAGTAAGGGATCCGGGGAGCTGTTTTTT.

The chain uses TRBV20-1 and TRBJ2-1; possible D gene TRBD2, 5 bases. Per the germline V gene, CDR1 is DFQATT and CDR2 is SNEGSKA (reference sequence). This CDR3 has 13 amino acids. V shed 3 bases and J shed 7 bases, with 13 bases lying between them. CDR3 sequence reads: CSASERLRNEQFF. The CDR3 nucleotides read TGCAGTGCTAGCGAGCGGCTCAGGAATGAGCAGTTCTTC.

This clonotype was observed a single time. V gene TRBV12-3 or TRBV12-4 combines with J gene TRBJ2-5; TRBD2 matches 7 bases. The CDR3 consists of 11 residues. J was trimmed by 10 bases and V by 3 bases; bases with no gene match: 2. The DNA of the CDR3 is TGTGCCAGCAGTTTCAGGGACTACCAGTACTTC. It translates to CASSFRDYQYF.

This clonotype has a handful of counts. The rearrangement joins TRBV10-3 to TRBJ1-1, with 7 bases matching TRBD1. The V segment lost 4 bases and the J segment 0 bases; nucleotides outside the gene matches: 11. The CDR3 length is 17 residues. Germline CDR1 reads ENHRY; CDR2 reads SYGVKD. CDR3 sequence (DNA): TGTGCCATCAGTGTCGACCGGGACAGATTCATGAACACTGAAGCTTTCTTT. It translates to CAISVDRDRFMNTEAFF.

This rearrangement joins TRBV12-3 or TRBV12-4 to TRBJ1-5; D is unclear. CDR3 length equals 14 residues. Trimming pared 7 bases from V and 6 bases from J, leaving 16 bases between. The CDR3 region is CASTAEVGGQPQHF. The CDR3 DNA reads TGTGCCAGCACCGCTGAGGTCGGCGGTCAGCCCCAGCATTTT.

This sequence joins TRBV12-3 or TRBV12-4 and TRBJ1-1; TRBD1 is a possible D gene (6 bases). The CDR3 runs to 15 residues. Deletions cut 3 bases from V and 12 bases from J, with 23 bases between. CDR3: CASSFGQGGGTSSFF. For the CDR3, the DNA is TGTGCCAGCAGTTTCGGACAAGGGGGTGGGACATCTTCTTTCTTT.

The table lists this clonotype with a few counts. V and J are TRBV28 and TRBJ2-1; maybe TRBD1 (6 bases). CDR1 is MDHEN, CDR2 SYDVKM, per germline. The CDR3 is made up of 11 amino acids. V lost 7 bases and J 10 bases, leaving 11 bases between the germline ends. The CDR3 nucleotides read TGTGCCAGCATAACCGGGACAGAGCAGTTCTTC. This gives the protein CASITGTEQFF.